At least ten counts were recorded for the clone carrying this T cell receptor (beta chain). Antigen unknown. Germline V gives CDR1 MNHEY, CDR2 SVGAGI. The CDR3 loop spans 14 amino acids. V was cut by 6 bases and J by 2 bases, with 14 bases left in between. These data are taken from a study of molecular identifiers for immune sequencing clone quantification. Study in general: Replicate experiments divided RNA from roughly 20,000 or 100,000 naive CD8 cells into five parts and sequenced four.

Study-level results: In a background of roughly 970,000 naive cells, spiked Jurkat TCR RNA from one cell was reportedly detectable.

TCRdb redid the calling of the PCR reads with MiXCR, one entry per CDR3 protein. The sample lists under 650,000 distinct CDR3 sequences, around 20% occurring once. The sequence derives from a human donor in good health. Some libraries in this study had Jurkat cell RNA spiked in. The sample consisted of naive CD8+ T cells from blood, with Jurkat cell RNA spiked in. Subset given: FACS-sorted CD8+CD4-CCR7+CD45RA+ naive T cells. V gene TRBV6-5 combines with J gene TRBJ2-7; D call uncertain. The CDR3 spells CASSRLGTPYEQYF. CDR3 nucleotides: TGTGCCAGCAGCCGATTAGGAACTCCCTACGAGCAGTACTTC.